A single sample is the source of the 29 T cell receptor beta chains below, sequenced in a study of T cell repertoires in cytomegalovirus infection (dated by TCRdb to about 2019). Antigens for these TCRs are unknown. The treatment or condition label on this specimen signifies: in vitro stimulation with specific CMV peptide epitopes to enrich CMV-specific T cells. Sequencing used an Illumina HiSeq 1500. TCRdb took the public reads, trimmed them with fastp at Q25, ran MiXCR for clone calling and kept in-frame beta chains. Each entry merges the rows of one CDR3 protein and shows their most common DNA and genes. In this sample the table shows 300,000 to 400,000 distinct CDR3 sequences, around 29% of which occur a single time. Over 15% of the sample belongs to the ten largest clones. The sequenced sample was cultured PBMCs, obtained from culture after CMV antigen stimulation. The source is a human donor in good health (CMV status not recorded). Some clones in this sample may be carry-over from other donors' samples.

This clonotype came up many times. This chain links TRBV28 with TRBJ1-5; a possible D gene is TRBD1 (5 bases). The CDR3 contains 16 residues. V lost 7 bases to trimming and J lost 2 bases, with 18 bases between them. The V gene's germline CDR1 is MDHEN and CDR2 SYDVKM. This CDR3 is CASIQGGFSGNQPQHF. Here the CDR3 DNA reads TGTGCCAGCATCCAGGGAGGTTTTAGCGGCAATCAGCCCCAGCATTTT.

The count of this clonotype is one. Here the CDR3 reads CASSFGPTADNSPLHF. CDR3 DNA: TGTGCCAGCAGTTTCGGTCCAACGGCTGATAATTCACCCCTCCACTTT. The J gene is TRBJ1-6, the V gene TRBV6-2 or TRBV6-3, with D hard to call. Trimming shortened V by 4 bases and J by 5 bases, and 15 bases separated the two germline ends. This CDR3 is 16 amino acids long. The germline V gene has CDR1 MNHEY and CDR2 SVGEGT.

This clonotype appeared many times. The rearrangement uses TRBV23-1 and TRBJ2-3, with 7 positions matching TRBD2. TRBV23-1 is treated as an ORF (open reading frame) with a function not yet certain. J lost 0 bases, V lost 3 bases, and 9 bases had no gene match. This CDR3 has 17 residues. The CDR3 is CASSHGWRENSTDTQYF. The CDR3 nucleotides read TGCGCCAGCAGTCATGGTTGGCGGGAGAATAGCACAGATACGCAGTATTTT.

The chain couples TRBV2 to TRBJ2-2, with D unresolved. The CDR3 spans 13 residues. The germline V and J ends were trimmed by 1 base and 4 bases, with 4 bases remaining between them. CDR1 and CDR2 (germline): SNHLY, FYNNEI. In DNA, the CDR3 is TGTGCCAGCAGTGAAGGGGTCACCGGGGAGCTGTTTTTT. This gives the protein CASSEGVTGELFF.

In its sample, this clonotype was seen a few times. CDR3 amino acids: CASSVDGYSGNTIYF. CDR3 bases: TGCGCCAGCAGCGTGGACGGATACTCTGGAAACACCATATATTTT. The chain employs TRBV5-1 and TRBJ1-3; D gene uncertain. Germline V gene data show CDR1 as SGHRS and CDR2 as YFSETQ. This CDR3 spans 15 amino acids. Trimming left V 4 bases short and J 0 bases short, with 11 bases between.

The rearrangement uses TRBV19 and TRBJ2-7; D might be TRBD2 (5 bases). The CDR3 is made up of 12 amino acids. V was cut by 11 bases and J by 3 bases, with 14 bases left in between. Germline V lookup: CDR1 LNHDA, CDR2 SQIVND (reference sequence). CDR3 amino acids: CAAREGDYEQYF. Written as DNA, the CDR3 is TGTGCCGCCCGAGAGGGTGACTACGAGCAGTACTTC.

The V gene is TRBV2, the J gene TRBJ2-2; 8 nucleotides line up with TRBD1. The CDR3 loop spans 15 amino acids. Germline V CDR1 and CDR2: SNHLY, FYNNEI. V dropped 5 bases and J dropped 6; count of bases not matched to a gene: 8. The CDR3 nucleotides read TGTGCCAGCAGTCTGGATACAGGGGGACCCGGGGAGCTGTTTTTT. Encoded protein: CASSLDTGGPGELFF. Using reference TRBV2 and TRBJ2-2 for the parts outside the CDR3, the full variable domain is EPEVTQTPSHQVTQMGQEVILRCVPISNHLYFYWYRQILGQKVEFLVSFYNNEISEKSEIFDDQFSVERPDGSNFTLKIRSTKLEDSAMYFCASSLDTGGPGELFFGEGSRLTVL.

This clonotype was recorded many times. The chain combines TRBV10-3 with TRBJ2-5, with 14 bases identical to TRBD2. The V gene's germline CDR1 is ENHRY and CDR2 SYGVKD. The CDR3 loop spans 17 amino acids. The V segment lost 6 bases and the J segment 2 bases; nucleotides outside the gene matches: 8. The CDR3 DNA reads TGTGCCATCAGCGAGGGACTAGCGGGGGTCGAACAAGAGACCCAGTACTTC. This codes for CAISEGLAGVEQETQYF.

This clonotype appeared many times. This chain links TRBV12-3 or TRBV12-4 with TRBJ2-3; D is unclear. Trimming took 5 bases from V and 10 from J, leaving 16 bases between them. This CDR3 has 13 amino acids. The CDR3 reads CASSLFSDPPQYF. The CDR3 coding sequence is TGTGCCAGCAGTCTTTTTTCCGACCCCCCGCAGTATTTT.

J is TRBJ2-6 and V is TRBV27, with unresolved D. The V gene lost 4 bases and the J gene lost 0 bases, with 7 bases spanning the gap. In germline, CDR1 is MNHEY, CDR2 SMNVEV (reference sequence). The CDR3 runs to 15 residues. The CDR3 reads CASSSQSSGANVLTF. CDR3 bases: TGTGCCAGCAGTTCCCAGAGCTCTGGGGCCAACGTCCTGACTTTC. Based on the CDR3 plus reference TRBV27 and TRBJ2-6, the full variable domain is EAQVTQNPRYLITVTGKKLTVTCSQNMNHEYMSWYRQDPGLGLRQIYYSMNVEVTDKGDVPEGYKVSRKEKRNFPLILESPSPNQTSLYFCASSSQSSGANVLTFGAGSRLTVL.

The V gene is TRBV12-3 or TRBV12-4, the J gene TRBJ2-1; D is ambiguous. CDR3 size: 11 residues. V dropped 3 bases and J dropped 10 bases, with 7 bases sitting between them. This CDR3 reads CASSLGKEQFF. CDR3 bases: TGTGCCAGCAGTTTGGGCAAAGAGCAGTTCTTC.

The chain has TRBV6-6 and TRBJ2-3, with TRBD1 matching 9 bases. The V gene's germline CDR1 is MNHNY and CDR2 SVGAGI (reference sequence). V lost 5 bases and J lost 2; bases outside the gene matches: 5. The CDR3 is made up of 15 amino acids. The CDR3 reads CASSQTGGNTDTQYF. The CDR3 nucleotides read TGTGCCAGCAGTCAGACAGGGGGAAACACAGATACGCAGTATTTT.

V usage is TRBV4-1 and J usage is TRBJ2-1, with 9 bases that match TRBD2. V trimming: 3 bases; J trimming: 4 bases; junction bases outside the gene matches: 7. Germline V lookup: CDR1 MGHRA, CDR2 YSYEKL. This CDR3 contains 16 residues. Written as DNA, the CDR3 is TGCGCCAGCAGCCAGTCCTCTAGCGGGGTTTACAATGAGCAGTTCTTC. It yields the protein CASSQSSSGVYNEQFF.

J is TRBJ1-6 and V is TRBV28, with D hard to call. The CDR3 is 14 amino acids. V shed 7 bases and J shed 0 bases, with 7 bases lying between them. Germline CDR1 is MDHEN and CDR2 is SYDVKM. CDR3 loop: CASKKGSYNSPLHF. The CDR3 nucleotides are TGTGCCAGCAAGAAGGGCTCCTATAATTCACCCCTCCACTTT. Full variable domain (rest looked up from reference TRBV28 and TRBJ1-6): DVKVTQSSRYLVKRTGEKVFLECVQDMDHENMFWYRQDPGLGLRLIYFSYDVKMKEKGDIPEGYSVSREKKERFSLILESASTNQTSMYLCASKKGSYNSPLHFGNGTRLTVT.

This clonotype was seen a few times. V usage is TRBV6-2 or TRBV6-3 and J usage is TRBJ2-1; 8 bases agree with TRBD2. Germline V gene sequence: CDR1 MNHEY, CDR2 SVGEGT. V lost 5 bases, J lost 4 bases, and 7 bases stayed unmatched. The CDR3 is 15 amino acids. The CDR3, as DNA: TGTGCCAGCAGTATCGGACTAGCTGGATACAATGAGCAGTTCTTC. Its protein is CASSIGLAGYNEQFF.

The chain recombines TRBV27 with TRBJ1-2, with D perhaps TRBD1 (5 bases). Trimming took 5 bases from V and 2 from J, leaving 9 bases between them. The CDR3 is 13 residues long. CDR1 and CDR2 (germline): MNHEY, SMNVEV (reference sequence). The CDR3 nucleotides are TGTGCCAGCAGTAACACAGGAAACTATGGCTACACCTTC. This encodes CASSNTGNYGYTF.

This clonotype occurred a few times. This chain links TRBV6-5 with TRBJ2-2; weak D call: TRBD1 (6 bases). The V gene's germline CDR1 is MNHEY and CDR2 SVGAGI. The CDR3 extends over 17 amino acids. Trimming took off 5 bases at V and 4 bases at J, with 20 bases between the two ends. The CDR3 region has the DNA TGTGCCAGCAGTACCCGCCCCACAGGGATGGTCACCGGGGAGCTGTTTTTT. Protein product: CASSTRPTGMVTGELFF.

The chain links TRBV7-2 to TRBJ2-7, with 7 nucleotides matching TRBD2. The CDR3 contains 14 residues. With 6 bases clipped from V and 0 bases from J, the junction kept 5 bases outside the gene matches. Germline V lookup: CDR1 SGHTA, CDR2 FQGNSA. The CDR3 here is CASSSTSYSYEQYF. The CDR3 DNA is TGTGCCAGCAGTTCGACTAGCTACTCCTACGAGCAGTACTTC.

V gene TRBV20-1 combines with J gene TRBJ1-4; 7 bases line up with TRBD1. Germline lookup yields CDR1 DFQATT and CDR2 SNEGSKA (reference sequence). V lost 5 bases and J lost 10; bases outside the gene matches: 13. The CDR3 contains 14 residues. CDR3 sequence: CSAPRGGGTGKLFF. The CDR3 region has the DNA TGCAGTGCTCCCCGGGGAGGGGGCACGGGAAAACTGTTTTTT.

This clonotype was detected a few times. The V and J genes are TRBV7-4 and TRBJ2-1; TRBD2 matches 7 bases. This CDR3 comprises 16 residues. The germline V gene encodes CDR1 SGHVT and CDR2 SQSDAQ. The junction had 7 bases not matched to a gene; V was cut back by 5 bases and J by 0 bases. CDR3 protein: CASSPVGGSSYNEQFF. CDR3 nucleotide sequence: TGTGCCAGCAGCCCGGTCGGGGGGAGCTCCTACAATGAGCAGTTCTTC.

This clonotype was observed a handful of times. The CDR3 protein is CASRLTGNGETQYF. CDR3 nucleotide sequence: TGTGCCAGCAGACTGACAGGGAACGGAGAGACCCAGTACTTC. The chain employs TRBV27 and TRBJ2-5; 7 nucleotides match TRBD1. Germline assignment: CDR1 MNHEY and CDR2 SMNVEV (reference sequence). This CDR3 has 14 amino acids. The V and J ends lost 6 bases and 4 bases, in that order; junction bases with no gene match: 8.

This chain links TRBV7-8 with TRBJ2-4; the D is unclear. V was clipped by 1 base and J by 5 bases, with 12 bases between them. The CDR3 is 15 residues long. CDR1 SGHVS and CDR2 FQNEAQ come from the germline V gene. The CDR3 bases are TGTGCCAGCAGCTTAGGCTCTAGTATCCAAAACATTCAGTACTTC. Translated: CASSLGSSIQNIQYF.

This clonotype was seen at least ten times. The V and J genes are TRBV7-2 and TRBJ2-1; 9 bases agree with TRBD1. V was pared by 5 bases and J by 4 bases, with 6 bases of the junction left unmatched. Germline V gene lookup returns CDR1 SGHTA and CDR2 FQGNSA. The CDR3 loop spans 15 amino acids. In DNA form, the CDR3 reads TGTGCCAGCAGCCCCGGGACAGGGTTTTACAATGAGCAGTTCTTC. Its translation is CASSPGTGFYNEQFF.

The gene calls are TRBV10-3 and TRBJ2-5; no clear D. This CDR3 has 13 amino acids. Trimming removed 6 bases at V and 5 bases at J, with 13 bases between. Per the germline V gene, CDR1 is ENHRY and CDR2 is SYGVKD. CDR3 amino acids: CAIRQSLGETQYF. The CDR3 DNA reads TGTGCCATCAGACAGTCCCTAGGGGAGACCCAGTACTTC.

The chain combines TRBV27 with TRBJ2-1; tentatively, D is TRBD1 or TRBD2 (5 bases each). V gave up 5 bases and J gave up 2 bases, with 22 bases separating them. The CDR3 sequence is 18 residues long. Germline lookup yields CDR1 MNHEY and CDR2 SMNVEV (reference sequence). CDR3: CASSNQPPTGDPYNEQFF. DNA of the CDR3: TGTGCCAGCAGTAATCAACCCCCTACCGGGGACCCCTACAATGAGCAGTTCTTC.

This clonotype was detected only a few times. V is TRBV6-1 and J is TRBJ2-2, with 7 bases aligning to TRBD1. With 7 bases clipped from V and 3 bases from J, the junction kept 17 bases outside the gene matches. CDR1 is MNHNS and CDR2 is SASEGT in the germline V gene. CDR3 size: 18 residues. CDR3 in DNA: TGTGCCAGCACCTCAACCCCCACAGGGGTGGGAGACACCGGGGAGCTGTTTTTT. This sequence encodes CASTSTPTGVGDTGELFF.

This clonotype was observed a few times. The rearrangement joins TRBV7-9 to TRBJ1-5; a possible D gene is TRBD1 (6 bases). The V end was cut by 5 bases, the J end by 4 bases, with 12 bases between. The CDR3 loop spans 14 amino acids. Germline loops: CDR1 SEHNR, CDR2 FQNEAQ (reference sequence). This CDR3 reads CASSHGTPNQPQHF. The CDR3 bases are TGTGCCAGCAGCCACGGGACACCTAATCAGCCCCAGCATTTT.

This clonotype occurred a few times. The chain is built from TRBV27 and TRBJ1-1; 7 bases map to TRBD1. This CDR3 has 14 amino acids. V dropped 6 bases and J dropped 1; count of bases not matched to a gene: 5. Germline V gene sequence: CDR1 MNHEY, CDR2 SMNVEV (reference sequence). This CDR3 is CASRVQGKNTEAFF. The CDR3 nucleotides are TGTGCCAGCAGGGTACAGGGGAAGAACACTGAAGCTTTCTTT.

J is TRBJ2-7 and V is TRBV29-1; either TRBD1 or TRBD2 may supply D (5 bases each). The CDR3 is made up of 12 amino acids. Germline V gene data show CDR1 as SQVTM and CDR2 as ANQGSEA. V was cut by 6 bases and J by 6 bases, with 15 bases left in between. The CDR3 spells CSVGTVPAEQYF. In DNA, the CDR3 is TGCAGCGTGGGGACGGTCCCGGCCGAGCAGTACTTC.